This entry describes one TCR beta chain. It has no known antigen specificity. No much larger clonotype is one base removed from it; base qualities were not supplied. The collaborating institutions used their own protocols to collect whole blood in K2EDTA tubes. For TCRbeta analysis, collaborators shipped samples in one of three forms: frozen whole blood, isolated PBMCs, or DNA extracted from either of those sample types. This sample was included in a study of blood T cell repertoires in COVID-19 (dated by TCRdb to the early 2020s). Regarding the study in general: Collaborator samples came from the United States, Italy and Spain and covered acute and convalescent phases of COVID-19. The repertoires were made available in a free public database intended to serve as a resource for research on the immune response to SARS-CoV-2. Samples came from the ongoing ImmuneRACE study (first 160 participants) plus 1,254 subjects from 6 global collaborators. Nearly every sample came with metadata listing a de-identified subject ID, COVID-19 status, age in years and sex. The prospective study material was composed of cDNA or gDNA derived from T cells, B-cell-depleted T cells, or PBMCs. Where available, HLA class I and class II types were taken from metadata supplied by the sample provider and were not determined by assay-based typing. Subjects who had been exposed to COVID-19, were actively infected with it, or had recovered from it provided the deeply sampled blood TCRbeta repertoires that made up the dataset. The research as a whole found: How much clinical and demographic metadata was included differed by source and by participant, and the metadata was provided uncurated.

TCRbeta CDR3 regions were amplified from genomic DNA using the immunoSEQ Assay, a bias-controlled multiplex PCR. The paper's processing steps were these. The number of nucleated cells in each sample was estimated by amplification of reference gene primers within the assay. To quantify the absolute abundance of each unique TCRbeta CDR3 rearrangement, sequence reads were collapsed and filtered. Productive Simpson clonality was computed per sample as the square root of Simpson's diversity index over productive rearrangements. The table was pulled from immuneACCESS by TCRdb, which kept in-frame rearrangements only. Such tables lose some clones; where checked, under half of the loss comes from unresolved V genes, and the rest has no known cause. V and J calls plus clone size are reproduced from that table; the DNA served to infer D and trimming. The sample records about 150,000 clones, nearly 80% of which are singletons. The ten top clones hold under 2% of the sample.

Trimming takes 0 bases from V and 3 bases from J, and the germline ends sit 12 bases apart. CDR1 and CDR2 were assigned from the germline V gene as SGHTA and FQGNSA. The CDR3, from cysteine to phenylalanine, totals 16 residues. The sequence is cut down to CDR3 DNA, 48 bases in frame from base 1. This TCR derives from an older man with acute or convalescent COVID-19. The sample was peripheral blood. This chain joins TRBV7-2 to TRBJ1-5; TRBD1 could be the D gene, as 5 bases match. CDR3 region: CASSLAPRAFNQPQHF. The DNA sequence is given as TGTGCCAGCAGCTTAGCGCCCAGGGCCTTCAATCAGCCCCAGCATTTT.